The 3 T cell receptor beta chains listed next were all sequenced from one sample in a study of T cell responses to AZD1222 COVID-19 vaccine. The data were produced by immunoSEQ multiplex PCR, yet TCRdb's version contains in-frame clones alone and is incomplete. The data hold 150,000 to 200,000 clones, with roughly 87% observed a single time. The sequenced sample was peripheral blood, obtained on day 0 of AZD1222 vaccination. These receptors all stem from an adult in good health.

The chain has TRBV6-2 or TRBV6-3 and TRBJ1-1, with D uncertain. CDR3 size: 14 residues. The V and J ends lost 3 bases and 3 bases respectively, with 11 bases between them. From germline, CDR1 is MNHEY and CDR2 SVGEGT. This chain's CDR3 is CASSYGSTHTEAFF. DNA of the CDR3: TGTGCCAGCAGTTATGGCAGTACCCACACTGAAGCTTTCTTT.

This clone was found a few times. This sequence joins TRBV4-2 and TRBJ2-7, with 10 bases matching TRBD2. Germline V CDR1 and CDR2: LGHNA, YNFKEQ. With V trimmed by 3 bases and J by 2 bases, 7 bases remained unmatched. This CDR3 comprises 16 residues. The CDR3 sequence is CASSHGSGRGTYEQYF. DNA of the CDR3: TGTGCCAGCAGCCATGGGAGCGGGAGGGGAACCTACGAGCAGTACTTC.

V and J are TRBV27 and TRBJ1-5, with a tentative D call TRBD1 (6 bases). The CDR3 spans 15 residues. Trimming removed 5 bases at V and 0 bases at J, with 11 bases between. Germline values: CDR1 MNHEY, CDR2 SMNVEV (reference sequence). This CDR3 is CASSPLGASNQPQHF. DNA of the CDR3: TGTGCCAGCAGTCCTTTGGGGGCTAGCAATCAGCCCCAGCATTTT.